This entry lists 11 T cell receptor beta chains sequenced from one sample in a study of cytomegalovirus exposure and HLA in healthy donors. Primers for the PCR totalled 60 Vbeta and 13 Jbeta. Using immunoSEQ multiplex PCR, the repertoire was profiled, and TCRdb retains in-frame clones only, with some absent. The sample holds 250,000 to 350,000 clones, about nine tenths seen once. Sequenced: PBMCs. The source of these receptors is a man aged 40-49 years in good health and CMV-seropositive.

The chain joins TRBV11-2 to TRBJ2-1, with D possibly being TRBD2 (5 bases). The length of the CDR3 is 14 residues. The V end was cut by 2 bases, the J end by 8 bases, with 13 bases between. Germline V CDR1 and CDR2: SGHAT, FQNNGV. As DNA, the CDR3 is TGTGCCAGCAGCTTAACCCCGGGAAGGCATGAGCAGTTCTTC. Amino acids: CASSLTPGRHEQFF. The full variable domain, rest sourced from reference TRBV11-2 and TRBJ2-1, is EAGVAQSPRYKIIEKRQSVAFWCNPISGHATLYWYQQILGQGPKLLIQFQNNGVVDDSQLPKDRFSAERLKGVDSTLKIQPAKLEDSAVYLCASSLTPGRHEQFFGPGTRLTVL.

V gene TRBV5-1 combines with J gene TRBJ1-1; TRBD1 aligns across 7 bases. Trimming took 2 bases from V and 4 from J; bases not matched to a gene: 2. The CDR3 has 13 amino acids. CDR1 is SGHRS, CDR2 YFSETQ, per germline. As DNA, the CDR3 is TGCGCCAGCAGCTTAAGGGGGCCCACTGAAGCTTTCTTT. It translates to CASSLRGPTEAFF. The full variable domain, its missing parts supplied by reference TRBV5-1 and TRBJ1-1, is KAGVTQTPRYLIKTRGQQVTLSCSPISGHRSVSWYQQTPGQGLQFLFEYFSETQRNKGNFPGRFSGRQFSNSRSEMNVSTLELGDSALYLCASSLRGPTEAFFGQGTRLTVV.

V gene TRBV6-6 combines with J gene TRBJ2-7; D possibly corresponds to TRBD2 (6 bases). With 6 bases removed from V and 2 bases from J, the gap between germline ends came to 11 bases. Germline-derived CDR1 and CDR2 are MNHNY and SVGAGI (reference sequence). This CDR3 spans 13 amino acids. This CDR3 is CASRAGPTYEQYF. The CDR3 DNA is TGTGCCAGCAGGGCGGGACCGACCTACGAGCAGTACTTC.

The chain carries TRBV27 and TRBJ2-7, with D possibly being TRBD1 (6 bases). The CDR3 runs 16 residues. Germline CDR1 reads MNHEY; CDR2 reads SMNVEV (reference sequence). Trimming left V 6 bases short and J 3 bases short, with 21 bases between. The CDR3 protein is CASRGLGAAGDYEQYF. In DNA form, the CDR3 reads TGTGCCAGCAGGGGCTTGGGGGCGGCCGGTGACTACGAGCAGTACTTC.

With respect to this clone: The junction differs from germline at one of its ends, possibly a read error. The rearrangement uses TRBV7-9 and TRBJ1-5; D is unclear. The CDR3 consists of 12 residues. Germline V gives CDR1 SEHNR, CDR2 FQNEAQ (reference sequence). CDR3 DNA: TGTTCCAGCAGCCCAGGTCGTCAGCCCCAGCATTTT. Encoded protein: CSSSPGRQPQHF.

The rearrangement joins TRBV28 to TRBJ1-5; no firm D call. Per the germline V gene, CDR1 is MDHEN and CDR2 is SYDVKM. Trimming cost V 6 bases and J 4 bases, with 13 bases left between them. This CDR3 has 14 residues. This chain's CDR3 is CASSSDGVNQPQHF. The CDR3 bases are TGTGCCAGCAGCTCGGACGGGGTGAATCAGCCCCAGCATTTT.

This clone has only one observation. The chain recombines TRBV7-2 with TRBJ2-3; perhaps TRBD2 as D (6 bases). CDR1 is SGHTA, CDR2 FQGNSA, per germline. Trimming stripped 5 bases from V and 4 bases from J, with 16 bases between. There are 15 residues in the CDR3. The CDR3 sequence: CASSVGLTVADTQYF. DNA of the CDR3: TGTGCCAGCAGCGTGGGACTCACCGTAGCAGATACGCAGTATTTT.

The rearrangement uses TRBV5-4 and TRBJ1-6; 9 bases match TRBD1. The CDR3 is made up of 15 amino acids. CDR1 SGHNT and CDR2 YYREEE come from the germline V gene (reference sequence). V lost 1 base to trimming and J lost 9 bases; unmatched junction nucleotides: 5. CDR3 sequence reads: CASSLWDRVGSPLHF. The CDR3 region has the DNA TGTGCCAGCAGCTTGTGGGACAGGGTCGGTTCACCCCTCCACTTT.

This clone was seen only once. The genes are TRBV7-2 and TRBJ2-3, with 7 nucleotides matching TRBD1. Germline values: CDR1 SGHTA, CDR2 FQGNSA. CDR3 length: 17 residues. J lost 0 bases, V lost 1 base, and 7 bases had no gene match. The chain's CDR3 is CASSLEWGRGSTDTQYF. CDR3 sequence (DNA): TGTGCCAGCAGCTTAGAATGGGGCAGGGGGAGCACAGATACGCAGTATTTT.

This clone was picked up one time. The chain links TRBV7-2 to TRBJ2-2; TRBD1 is a possible D gene (5 bases). The CDR3 is 16 residues long. In germline, CDR1 is SGHTA, CDR2 FQGNSA. Trimming removed 1 base from V and 3 bases from J, with 12 bases in between. The CDR3 DNA follows: TGTGCCAGCAGCTTAGGATTGTGGGGCGACACCGGGGAGCTGTTTTTT. This gives the protein CASSLGLWGDTGELFF.

V gene TRBV5-6 combines with J gene TRBJ2-1, with D tentatively TRBD2 (6 bases). The V end was cut by 2 bases, the J end by 0 bases, with 12 bases between. The CDR3 covers 16 residues. Per germline, CDR1 SGHDT and CDR2 YYEEEE. The CDR3 spells CASSFLDGSSYNEQFF. CDR3 DNA: TGTGCCAGCAGCTTCCTTGACGGGAGCTCCTACAATGAGCAGTTCTTC.